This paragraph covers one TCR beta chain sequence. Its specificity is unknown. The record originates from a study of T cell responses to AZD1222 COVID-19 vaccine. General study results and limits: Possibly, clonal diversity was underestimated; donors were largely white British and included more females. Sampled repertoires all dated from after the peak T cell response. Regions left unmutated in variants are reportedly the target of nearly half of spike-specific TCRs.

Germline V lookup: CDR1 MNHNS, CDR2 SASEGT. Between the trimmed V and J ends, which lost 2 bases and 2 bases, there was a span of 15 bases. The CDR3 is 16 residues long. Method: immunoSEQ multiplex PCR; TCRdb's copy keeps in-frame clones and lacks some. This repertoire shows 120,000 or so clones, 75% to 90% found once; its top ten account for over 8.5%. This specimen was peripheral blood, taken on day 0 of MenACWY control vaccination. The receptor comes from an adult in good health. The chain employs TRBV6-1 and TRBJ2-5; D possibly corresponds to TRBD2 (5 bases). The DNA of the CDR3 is TGTGCCAGCAGTGAACAGGTGGCTAGCTCACAAGAGACCCAGTACTTC. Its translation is CASSEQVASSQETQYF.